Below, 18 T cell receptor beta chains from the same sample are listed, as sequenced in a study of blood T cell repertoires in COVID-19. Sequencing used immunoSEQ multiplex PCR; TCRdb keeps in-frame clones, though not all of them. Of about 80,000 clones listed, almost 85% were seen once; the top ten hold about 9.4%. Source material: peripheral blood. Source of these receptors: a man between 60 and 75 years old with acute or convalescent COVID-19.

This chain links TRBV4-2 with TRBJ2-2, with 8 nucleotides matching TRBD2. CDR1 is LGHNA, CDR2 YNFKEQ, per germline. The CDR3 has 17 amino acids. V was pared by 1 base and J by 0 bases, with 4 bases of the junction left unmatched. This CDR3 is CASSQGLAGPNTGELFF. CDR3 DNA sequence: TGTGCCAGCAGCCAAGGGTTAGCGGGGCCGAACACCGGGGAGCTGTTTTTT.

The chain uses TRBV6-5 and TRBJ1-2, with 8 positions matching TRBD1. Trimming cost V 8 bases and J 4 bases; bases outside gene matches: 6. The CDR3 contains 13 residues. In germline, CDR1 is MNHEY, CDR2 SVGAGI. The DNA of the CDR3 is TGTGCCAGCCGGACAGGGTTCCCCTATGGCTACACCTTC. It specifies CASRTGFPYGYTF.

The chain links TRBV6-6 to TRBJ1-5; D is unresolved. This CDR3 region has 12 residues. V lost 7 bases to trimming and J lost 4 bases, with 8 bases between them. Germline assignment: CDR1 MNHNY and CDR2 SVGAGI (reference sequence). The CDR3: CASTESNQPQHF. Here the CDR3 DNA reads TGTGCCAGCACCGAGAGTAATCAGCCCCAGCATTTT.

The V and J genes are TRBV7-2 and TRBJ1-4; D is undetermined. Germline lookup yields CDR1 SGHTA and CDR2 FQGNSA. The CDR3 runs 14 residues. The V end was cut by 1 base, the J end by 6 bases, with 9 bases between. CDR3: CASSLVDWDEKLFF. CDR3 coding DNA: TGTGCCAGCAGCTTAGTGGACTGGGATGAAAAACTGTTTTTT.

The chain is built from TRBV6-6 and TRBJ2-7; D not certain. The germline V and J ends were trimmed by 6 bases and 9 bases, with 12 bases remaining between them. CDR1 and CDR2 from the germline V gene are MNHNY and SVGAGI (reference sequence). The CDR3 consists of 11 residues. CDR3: CASSLAGGQYF. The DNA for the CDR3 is TGTGCCAGCAGCCTTGCCGGTGGGCAGTACTTC.

Here the CDR3 DNA reads TGCGCCAGCAGCCTTAGGGGGAGCGGGGGGGCCCGGGAGACCCAGTACTTC. It specifies CASSLRGSGGARETQYF. This chain connects TRBV4-3 to TRBJ2-5; TRBD2 aligns across 10 bases. The CDR3 runs 17 residues. In germline, CDR1 is LGHNA, CDR2 YSLEER. With 4 bases clipped from V and 5 bases from J, the junction kept 13 bases outside the gene matches.

The CDR3 DNA reads as TGTGCCAGCAGCTTGGGACACCAAGCTTTCTTT. This translates into CASSLGHQAFF. The chain links TRBV5-6 to TRBJ1-1; no clear D. Trimming shortened V by 0 bases and J by 9 bases, and 6 bases separated the two germline ends. Germline values: CDR1 SGHDT, CDR2 YYEEEE. The CDR3 is 11 amino acids.

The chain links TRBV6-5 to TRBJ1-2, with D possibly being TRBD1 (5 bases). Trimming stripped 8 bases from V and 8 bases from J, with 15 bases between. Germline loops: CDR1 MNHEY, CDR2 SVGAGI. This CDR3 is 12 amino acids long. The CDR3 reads CASGSSGGGYTF. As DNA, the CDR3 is TGTGCCAGCGGCTCCTCCGGGGGGGGCTACACCTTC.

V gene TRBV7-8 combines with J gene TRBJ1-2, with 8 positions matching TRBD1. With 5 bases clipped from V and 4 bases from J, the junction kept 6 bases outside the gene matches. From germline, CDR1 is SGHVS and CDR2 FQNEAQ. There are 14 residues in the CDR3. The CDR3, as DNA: TGTGCCAGCAGCCCAACCGACAGGGGCTATGGCTACACCTTC. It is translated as CASSPTDRGYGYTF. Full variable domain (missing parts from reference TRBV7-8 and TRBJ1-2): GAGVSQSPRYKVAKRGQDVALRCDPISGHVSLFWYQQALGQGPEFLTYFQNEAQLDKSGLPSDRFFAERPEGSVSTLKIQRTQQEDSAVYLCASSPTDRGYGYTFGSGTRLTVV.

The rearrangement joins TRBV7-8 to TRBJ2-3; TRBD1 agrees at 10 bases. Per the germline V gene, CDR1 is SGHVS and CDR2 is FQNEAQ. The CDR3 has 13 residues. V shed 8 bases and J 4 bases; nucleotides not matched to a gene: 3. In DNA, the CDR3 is TGTGCCAGCCAGGGGACAGGGGCAGATACGCAGTATTTT. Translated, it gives CASQGTGADTQYF.

CDR3 amino acids: CATSDTSGGGYNEQFF. In nucleotides, the CDR3 is TGTGCCACCAGTGACACTAGCGGAGGGGGTTACAATGAGCAGTTCTTC. This chain joins TRBV24-1 and TRBJ2-1, with 8 bases lining up with TRBD2. Germline V gives CDR1 KGHDR, CDR2 SFDVKD. This CDR3 has 16 amino acids. The V and J ends lost 4 bases and 4 bases, in that order; junction bases with no gene match: 8.

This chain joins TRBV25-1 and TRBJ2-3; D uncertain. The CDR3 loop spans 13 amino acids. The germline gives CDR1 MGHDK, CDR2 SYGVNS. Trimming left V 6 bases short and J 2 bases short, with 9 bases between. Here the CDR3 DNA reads TGTGCCAGCAGGGGCTCCATCACAGATACGCAGTATTTT. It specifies CASRGSITDTQYF.

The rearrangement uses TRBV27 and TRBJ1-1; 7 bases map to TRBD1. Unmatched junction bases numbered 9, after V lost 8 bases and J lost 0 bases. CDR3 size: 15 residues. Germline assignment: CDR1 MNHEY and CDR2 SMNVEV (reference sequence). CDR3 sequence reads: CASARGQVMNTEAFF. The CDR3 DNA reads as TGTGCCAGCGCAAGGGGGCAAGTCATGAACACTGAAGCTTTCTTT.

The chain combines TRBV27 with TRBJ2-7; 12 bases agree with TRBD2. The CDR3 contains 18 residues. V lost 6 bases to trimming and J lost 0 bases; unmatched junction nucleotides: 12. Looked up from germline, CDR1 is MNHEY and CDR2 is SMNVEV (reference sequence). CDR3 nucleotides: TGTGCCAGCAGCCGGGACAGGCGGACTAGCGGGGCCTCCTACGAGCAGTACTTC. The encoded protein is CASSRDRRTSGASYEQYF.

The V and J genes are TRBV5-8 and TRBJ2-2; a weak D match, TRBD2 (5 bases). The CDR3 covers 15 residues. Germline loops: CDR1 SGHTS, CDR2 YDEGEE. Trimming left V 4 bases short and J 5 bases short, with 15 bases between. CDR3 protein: CASSPRTRTTGELFF. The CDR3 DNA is TGTGCCAGCAGCCCGAGGACCAGGACTACCGGGGAGCTGTTTTTT.

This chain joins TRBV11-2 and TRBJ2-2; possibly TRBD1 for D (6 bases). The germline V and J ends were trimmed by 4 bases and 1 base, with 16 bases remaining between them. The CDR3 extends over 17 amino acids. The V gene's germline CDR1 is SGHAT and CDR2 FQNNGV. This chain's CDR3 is CASSSLYNRVNTGELFF. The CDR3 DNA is TGTGCCAGCAGCTCACTATACAACAGGGTGAACACCGGGGAGCTGTTTTTT.

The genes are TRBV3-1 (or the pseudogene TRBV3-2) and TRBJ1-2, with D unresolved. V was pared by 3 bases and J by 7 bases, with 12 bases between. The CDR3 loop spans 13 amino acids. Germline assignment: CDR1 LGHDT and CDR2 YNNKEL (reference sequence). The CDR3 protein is CASSQRESGGYTF. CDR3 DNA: TGTGCCAGCAGCCAGAGGGAAAGTGGTGGCTACACCTTC.

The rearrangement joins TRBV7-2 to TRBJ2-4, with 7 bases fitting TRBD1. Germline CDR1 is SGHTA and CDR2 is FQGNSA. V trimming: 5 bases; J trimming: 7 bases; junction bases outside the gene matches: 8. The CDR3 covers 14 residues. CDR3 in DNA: TGTGCCAGCAGCCCGCAGGGGGACGGGAACATTCAGTACTTC. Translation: CASSPQGDGNIQYF.